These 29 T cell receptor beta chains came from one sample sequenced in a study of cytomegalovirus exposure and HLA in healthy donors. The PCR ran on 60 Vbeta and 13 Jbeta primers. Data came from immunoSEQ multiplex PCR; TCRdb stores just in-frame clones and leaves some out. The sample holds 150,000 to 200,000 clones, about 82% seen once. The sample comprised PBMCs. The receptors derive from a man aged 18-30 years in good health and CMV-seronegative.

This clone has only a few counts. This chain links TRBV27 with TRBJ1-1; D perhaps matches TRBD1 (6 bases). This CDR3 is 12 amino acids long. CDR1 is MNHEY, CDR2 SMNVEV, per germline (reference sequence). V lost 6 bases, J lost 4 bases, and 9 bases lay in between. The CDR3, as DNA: TGTGCCAGCAGGAGGGGGAGCACTGAAGCTTTCTTT. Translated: CASRRGSTEAFF.

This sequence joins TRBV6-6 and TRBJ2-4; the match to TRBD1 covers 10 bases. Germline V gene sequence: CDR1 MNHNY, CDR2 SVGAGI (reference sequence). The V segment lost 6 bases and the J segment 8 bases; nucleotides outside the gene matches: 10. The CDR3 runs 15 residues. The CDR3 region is CASSRRTGGIDIQYF. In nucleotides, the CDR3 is TGTGCCAGCAGCCGCAGGACAGGGGGGATCGACATTCAGTACTTC.

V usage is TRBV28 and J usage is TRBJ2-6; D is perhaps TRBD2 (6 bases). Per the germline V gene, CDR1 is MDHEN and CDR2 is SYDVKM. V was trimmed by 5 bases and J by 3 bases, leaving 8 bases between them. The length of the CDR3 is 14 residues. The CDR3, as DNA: TGTGCCAGCAGTACGACTAGTGGGGCCAACGTCCTGACTTTC. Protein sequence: CASSTTSGANVLTF.

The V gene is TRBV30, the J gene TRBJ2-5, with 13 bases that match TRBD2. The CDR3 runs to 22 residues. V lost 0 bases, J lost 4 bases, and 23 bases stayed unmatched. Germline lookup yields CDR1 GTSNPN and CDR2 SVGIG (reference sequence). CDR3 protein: CAWSVLYDTRTSGRGVTETQYF. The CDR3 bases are TGTGCCTGGAGTGTACTTTATGACACCCGGACTAGCGGGAGAGGTGTAACAGAGACCCAGTACTTC. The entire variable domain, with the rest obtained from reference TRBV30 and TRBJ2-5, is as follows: SQTIHQWPATLVQPVGSPLSLECTVEGTSNPNLYWYRQAAGRGLQLLFYSVGIGQISSEVPQNLSASRPQDRQFILSSKKLLLSDSGFYLCAWSVLYDTRTSGRGVTETQYFGPGTRLLVL.

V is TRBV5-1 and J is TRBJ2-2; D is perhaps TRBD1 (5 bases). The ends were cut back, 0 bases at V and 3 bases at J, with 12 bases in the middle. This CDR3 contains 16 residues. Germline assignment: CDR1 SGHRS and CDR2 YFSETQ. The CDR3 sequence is CASSLEARVDTGELFF. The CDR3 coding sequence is TGCGCCAGCAGCTTGGAGGCCAGGGTAGACACCGGGGAGCTGTTTTTT.

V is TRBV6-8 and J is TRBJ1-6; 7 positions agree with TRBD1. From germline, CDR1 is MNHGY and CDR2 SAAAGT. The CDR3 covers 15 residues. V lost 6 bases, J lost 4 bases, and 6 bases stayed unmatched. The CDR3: CASRSWGQYNSPLHF. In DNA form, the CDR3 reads TGTGCCAGCAGATCCTGGGGACAGTATAATTCACCCCTCCACTTT.

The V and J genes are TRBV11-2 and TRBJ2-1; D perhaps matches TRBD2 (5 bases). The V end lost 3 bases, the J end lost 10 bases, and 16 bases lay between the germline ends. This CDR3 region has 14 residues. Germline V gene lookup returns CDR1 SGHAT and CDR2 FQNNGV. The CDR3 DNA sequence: TGTGCCAGCAGCTTGGTCCGGCGGGCTCGGGAGCAGTTCTTC. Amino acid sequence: CASSLVRRAREQFF.

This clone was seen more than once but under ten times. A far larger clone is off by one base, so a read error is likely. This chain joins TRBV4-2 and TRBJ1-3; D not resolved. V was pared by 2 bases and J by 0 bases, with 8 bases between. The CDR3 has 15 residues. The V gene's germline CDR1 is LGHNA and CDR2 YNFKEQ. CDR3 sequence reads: CASSQTVPSGNTIYF. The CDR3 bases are TGTGCCAGCAGCCAAACAGTCCCCTCTGGAAACACCATATATTTT.

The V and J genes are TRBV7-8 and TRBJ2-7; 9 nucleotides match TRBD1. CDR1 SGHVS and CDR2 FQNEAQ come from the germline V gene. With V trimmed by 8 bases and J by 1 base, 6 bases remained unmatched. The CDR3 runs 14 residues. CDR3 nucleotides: TGTGCCAGCTCTGGGACAGGGAATTCCTACGAGCAGTACTTC. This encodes CASSGTGNSYEQYF.

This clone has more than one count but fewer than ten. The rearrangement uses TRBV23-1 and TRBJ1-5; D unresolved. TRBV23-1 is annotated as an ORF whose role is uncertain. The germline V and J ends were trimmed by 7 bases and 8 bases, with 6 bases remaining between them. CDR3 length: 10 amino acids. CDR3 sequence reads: CASTLEPQHF. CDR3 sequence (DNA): TGCGCCAGCACTCTCGAGCCCCAGCATTTT.

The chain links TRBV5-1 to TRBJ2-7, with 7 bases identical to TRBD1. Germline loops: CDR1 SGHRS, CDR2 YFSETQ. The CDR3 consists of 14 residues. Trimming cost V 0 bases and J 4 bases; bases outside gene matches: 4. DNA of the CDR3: TGCGCCAGCAGCTTGGGGACAGGTTTTTACGAGCAGTACTTC. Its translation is CASSLGTGFYEQYF.

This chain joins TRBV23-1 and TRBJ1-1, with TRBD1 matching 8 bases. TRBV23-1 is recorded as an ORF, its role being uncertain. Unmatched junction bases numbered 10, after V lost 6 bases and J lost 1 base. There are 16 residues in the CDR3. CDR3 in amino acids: CASSGDRRLGNTEAFF. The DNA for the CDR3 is TGCGCCAGCAGCGGGGACAGGCGACTGGGGAACACTGAAGCTTTCTTT.

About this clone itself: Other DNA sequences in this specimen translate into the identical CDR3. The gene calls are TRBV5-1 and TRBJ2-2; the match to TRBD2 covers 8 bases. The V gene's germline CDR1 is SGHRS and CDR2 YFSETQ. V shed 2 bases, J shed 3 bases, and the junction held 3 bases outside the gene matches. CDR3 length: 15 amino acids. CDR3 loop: CASSLAGVDTGELFF. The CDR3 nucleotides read TGCGCCAGCAGCTTAGCGGGAGTGGACACCGGGGAGCTGTTTTTT.

CDR3 coding DNA: TGTGCCAGCAGTCCCCTCTTAGCGGGGGGCACCGGGGAGCTGTTTTTT. It is translated as CASSPLLAGGTGELFF. The chain uses TRBV28 and TRBJ2-2, with 10 positions matching TRBD2. The germline V gene has CDR1 MDHEN and CDR2 SYDVKM. The V and J ends lost 5 bases and 4 bases, in that order; junction bases with no gene match: 7. This CDR3 is 16 amino acids long.

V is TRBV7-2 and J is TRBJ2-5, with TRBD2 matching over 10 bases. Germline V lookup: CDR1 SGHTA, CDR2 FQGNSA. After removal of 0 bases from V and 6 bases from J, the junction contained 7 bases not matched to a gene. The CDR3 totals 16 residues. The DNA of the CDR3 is TGTGCCAGCAGCTTAGCGCTAGCGGGGGCTCTAAAGACCCAGTACTTC. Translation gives CASSLALAGALKTQYF.

The CDR3 region has the DNA TGTGCCAGCAGCTTAGTGGGTGGGACAGCTTACAATGAGCAGTTCTTC. Translated, it gives CASSLVGGTAYNEQFF. V gene TRBV7-2 combines with J gene TRBJ2-1; TRBD1 matches at 7 bases. J lost 4 bases, V lost 1 base, and 7 bases had no gene match. Germline CDR1 SGHTA, CDR2 FQGNSA. The CDR3 is 16 residues long.

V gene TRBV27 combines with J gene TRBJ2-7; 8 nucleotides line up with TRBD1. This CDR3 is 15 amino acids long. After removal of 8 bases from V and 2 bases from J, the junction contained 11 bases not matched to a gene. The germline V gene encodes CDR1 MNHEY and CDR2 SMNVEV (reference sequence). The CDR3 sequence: CASGSGTGFPYEQYF. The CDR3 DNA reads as TGTGCCAGCGGCTCCGGGACAGGTTTTCCCTACGAGCAGTACTTC.

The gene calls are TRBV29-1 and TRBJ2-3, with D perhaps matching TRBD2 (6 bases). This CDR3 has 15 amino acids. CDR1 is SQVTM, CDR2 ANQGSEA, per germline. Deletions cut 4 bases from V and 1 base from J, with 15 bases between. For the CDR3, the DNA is TGCAGCGTTGCGCAGGCGGGGTCCCGCACAGATACGCAGTATTTT. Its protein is CSVAQAGSRTDTQYF.

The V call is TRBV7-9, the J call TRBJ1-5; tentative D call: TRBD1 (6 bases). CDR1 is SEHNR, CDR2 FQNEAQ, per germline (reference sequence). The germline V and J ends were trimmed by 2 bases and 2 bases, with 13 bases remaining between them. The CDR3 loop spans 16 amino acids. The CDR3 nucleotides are TGTGCCAGCAGCTTAAGCGGGGGCTGGGGCAATCAGCCCCAGCATTTT. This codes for CASSLSGGWGNQPQHF.

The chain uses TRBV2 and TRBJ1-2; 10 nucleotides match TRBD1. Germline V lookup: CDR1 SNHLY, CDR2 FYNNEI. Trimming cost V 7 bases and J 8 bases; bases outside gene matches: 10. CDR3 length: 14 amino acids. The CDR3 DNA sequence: TGTGCCAGCATTCGGGACAGGGGAGGGTTCGGCTACACCTTC. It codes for CASIRDRGGFGYTF. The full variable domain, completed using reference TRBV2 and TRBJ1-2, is EPEVTQTPSHQVTQMGQEVILRCVPISNHLYFYWYRQILGQKVEFLVSFYNNEISEKSEIFDDQFSVERPDGSNFTLKIRSTKLEDSAMYFCASIRDRGGFGYTFGSGTRLTVV.

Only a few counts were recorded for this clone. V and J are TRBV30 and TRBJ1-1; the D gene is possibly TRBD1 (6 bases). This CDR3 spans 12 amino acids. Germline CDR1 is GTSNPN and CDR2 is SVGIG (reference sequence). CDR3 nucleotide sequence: TGTGCTTGGGGGCGGGAACACACTGAAGCTTTCTTT. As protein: CAWGREHTEAFF.

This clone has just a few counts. CDR3 DNA sequence: TGTGCCAGCACAGGGGTTTTGCAAAATAAAGAGACCCAGTACTTC. This codes for CASTGVLQNKETQYF. The genes are TRBV6-1 and TRBJ2-5; a weak D match, TRBD1 (6 bases). The germline V gene has CDR1 MNHNS and CDR2 SASEGT. The CDR3 has 15 amino acids. The V end lost 7 bases, the J end lost 3 bases, and 18 bases lay between the germline ends.

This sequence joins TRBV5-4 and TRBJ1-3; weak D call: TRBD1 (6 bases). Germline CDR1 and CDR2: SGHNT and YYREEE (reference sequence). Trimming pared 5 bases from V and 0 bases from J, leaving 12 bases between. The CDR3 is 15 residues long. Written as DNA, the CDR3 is TGTGCCAGCAGTCCGGACAGTCTCTCTGGAAACACCATATATTTT. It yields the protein CASSPDSLSGNTIYF.

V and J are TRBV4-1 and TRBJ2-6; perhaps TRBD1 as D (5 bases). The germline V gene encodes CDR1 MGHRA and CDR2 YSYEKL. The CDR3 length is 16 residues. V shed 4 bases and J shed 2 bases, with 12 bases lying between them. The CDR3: CASSRQKGPGANVLTF. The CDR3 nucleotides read TGCGCCAGCAGCCGCCAAAAGGGGCCTGGGGCCAACGTCCTGACTTTC.

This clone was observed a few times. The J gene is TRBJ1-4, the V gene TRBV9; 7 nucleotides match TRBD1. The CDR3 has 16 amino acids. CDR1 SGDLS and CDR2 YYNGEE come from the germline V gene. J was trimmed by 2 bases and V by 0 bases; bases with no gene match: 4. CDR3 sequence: CASSVEPGQTNEKLFF. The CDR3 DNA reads TGTGCCAGCAGCGTAGAACCGGGACAGACTAATGAAAAACTGTTTTTT.

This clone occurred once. The CDR3 DNA follows: TGTGCCAGCAGGCAGACAGCGAACACTGAAGCTTTCTTT. Residues: CASRQTANTEAFF. The rearrangement links TRBV6-5 to TRBJ1-1; D perhaps matches TRBD1 (5 bases). The CDR3 spans 13 residues. Per germline, CDR1 MNHEY and CDR2 SVGAGI. The germline V and J ends were trimmed by 6 bases and 1 base, with 9 bases remaining between them.

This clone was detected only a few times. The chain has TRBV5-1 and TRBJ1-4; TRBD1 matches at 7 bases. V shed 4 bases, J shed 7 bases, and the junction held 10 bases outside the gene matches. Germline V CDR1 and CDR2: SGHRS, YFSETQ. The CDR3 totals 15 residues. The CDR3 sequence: CASSARQGLSEKLFF. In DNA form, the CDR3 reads TGCGCCAGCAGCGCCAGACAGGGCTTGAGTGAAAAACTGTTTTTT.

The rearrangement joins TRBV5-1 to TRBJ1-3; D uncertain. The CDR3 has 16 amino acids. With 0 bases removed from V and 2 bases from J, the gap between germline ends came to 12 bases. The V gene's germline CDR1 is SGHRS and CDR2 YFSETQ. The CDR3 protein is CASSLGSGWTGNTIYF. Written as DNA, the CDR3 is TGCGCCAGCAGCTTGGGCTCAGGATGGACTGGAAACACCATATATTTT.

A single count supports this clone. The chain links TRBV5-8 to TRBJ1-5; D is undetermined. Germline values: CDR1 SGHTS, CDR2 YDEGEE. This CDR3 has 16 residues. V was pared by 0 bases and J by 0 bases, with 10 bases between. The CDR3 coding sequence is TGTGCCAGCAGCTTGGCCATCGGGGTTAGCAATCAGCCCCAGCATTTT. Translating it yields CASSLAIGVSNQPQHF.